Below are 11 T cell receptor beta chains sequenced from a single sample in a study of Ad26.COV2.S vaccination and SARS-CoV-2 variants. Sequencing was performed with immunoSEQ multiplex PCR; in TCRdb, only in-frame clones are kept and a portion is missing. Counted here are approximately 140,000 clones, about nine tenths occurring once; the ten biggest clones make up 4% to 6%. Source: peripheral blood, taken after recovery from COVID-19. The source is a human donor who had recovered from COVID-19.

The table lists this clone with a few counts. For the CDR3, the DNA is TGTGCCAGCAGCCAACACTTCACCGGGGAGCTGTTTTTT. Translation: CASSQHFTGELFF. This chain uses TRBV28 with TRBJ2-2; unclear D gene. The CDR3 covers 13 residues. Looked up from germline, CDR1 is MDHEN and CDR2 is SYDVKM. The V end lost 6 bases, the J end lost 4 bases, and 9 bases lay between the germline ends.

The chain has TRBV27 and TRBJ2-1, with 8 bases that match TRBD2. The CDR3 spans 13 residues. J was trimmed by 6 bases and V by 8 bases; bases with no gene match: 6. Germline V CDR1 and CDR2: MNHEY, SMNVEV (reference sequence). The CDR3 bases are TGTGCCAGCTCGGGGGGGACCCCCAATGAGCAGTTCTTC. Protein product: CASSGGTPNEQFF.

The chain uses TRBV29-1 and TRBJ2-3; 7 bases fit TRBD2. Trimming cost V 3 bases and J 4 bases; bases outside gene matches: 1. In germline, CDR1 is SQVTM, CDR2 ANQGSEA. The CDR3 has 12 residues. The CDR3 region has the DNA TGCAGCGTTGACAGCGGGGCAGATACGCAGTATTTT. It codes for CSVDSGADTQYF.

The chain is built from TRBV5-1 and TRBJ1-4, with a possible D match to TRBD1 (5 bases). V lost 4 bases to trimming and J lost 8 bases, with 15 bases between them. The CDR3 sequence is 14 residues long. Germline values: CDR1 SGHRS, CDR2 YFSETQ. CDR3 protein: CASSRGVVGEKLFF. The CDR3 DNA reads TGCGCCAGCAGCCGGGGGGTAGTCGGGGAAAAACTGTTTTTT.

The chain is built from TRBV18 and TRBJ2-7; TRBD1 matches at 8 bases. Germline CDR1 reads KGHSH; CDR2 reads LQKENI. V dropped 4 bases and J dropped 6; count of bases not matched to a gene: 11. The CDR3 sequence is 15 residues long. CDR3 loop: CASSRLQGAQGEQYF. The CDR3 DNA sequence: TGTGCCAGCTCACGATTGCAGGGGGCGCAGGGCGAGCAGTACTTC.

The CDR3 DNA is TGTGCCAGCAGCTTAGTCGGACAGGGCTACAATGAGCAGTTCTTC. Encoded protein: CASSLVGQGYNEQFF. This chain links TRBV7-9 with TRBJ2-1, with 8 nucleotides matching TRBD1. J gave up 3 bases and V 1 base, and 2 bases lay outside the gene matches. CDR3 length equals 15 residues. Germline V CDR1 and CDR2: SEHNR, FQNEAQ (reference sequence).

Here the CDR3 reads CASSFAYLGYEQYF. Written as DNA, the CDR3 is TGTGCCAGCAGTTTTGCTTATCTAGGGTACGAGCAGTACTTC. The gene calls are TRBV27 and TRBJ2-7; D is unclear. Germline CDR1 MNHEY, CDR2 SMNVEV (reference sequence). The CDR3 contains 14 residues. Trimming took 3 bases from V and 4 from J, leaving 13 bases between them.

V and J are TRBV2 and TRBJ1-2; D is ambiguous. The CDR3 is made up of 13 amino acids. Germline CDR1 and CDR2: SNHLY and FYNNEI. Trimming took 2 bases from V and 4 from J, leaving 8 bases between them. CDR3 loop: CASSEQASYGYTF. CDR3 DNA: TGTGCCAGCAGTGAACAGGCGAGCTATGGCTACACCTTC.

CDR3 loop: CASSLGWGKGGYTF. The CDR3 DNA reads as TGTGCCAGCAGCTTAGGGTGGGGCAAGGGTGGCTACACCTTC. The chain has TRBV7-9 and TRBJ1-2; perhaps TRBD1 as D (5 bases). From germline, CDR1 is SEHNR and CDR2 FQNEAQ (reference sequence). The CDR3 contains 14 residues. Deletions cut 1 base from V and 7 bases from J, with 13 bases between.

The J gene is TRBJ2-4, the V gene TRBV23-1; maybe TRBD2 (5 bases). TRBV23-1 is assigned to the ORF class and has an uncertain function. Trimming left V 2 bases short and J 0 bases short, with 17 bases between. The CDR3 covers 18 residues. The CDR3 loop reads CASSQTVATAVAKNIQYF. The CDR3 region has the DNA TGCGCCAGCAGTCAAACGGTAGCGACCGCCGTAGCCAAAAACATTCAGTACTTC.

This clone has a single count. The rearrangement joins TRBV28 to TRBJ1-6; 7 nucleotides agree with TRBD1. From germline, CDR1 is MDHEN and CDR2 SYDVKM. CDR3 length: 15 residues. V dropped 6 bases and J dropped 5; count of bases not matched to a gene: 7. CDR3 sequence reads: CASRTLTGDNSPLHF. The CDR3, as DNA: TGTGCCAGCAGAACCCTAACAGGGGATAATTCACCCCTCCACTTT.